This TCR beta chain was identified during a study of OX40 agonist ivuxolimab in advanced cancers. The study, taken as a whole, reports: Clonal expansion by week 6 occurred in CD4+ and CD8+ blood T cells (at 0.1 to 3.0 mg/kg).

Assay: immunoSEQ multiplex PCR; the TCRdb copy retains only in-frame clones and omits some. The data hold about 130,000 clones, with roughly 91% observed a single time. With respect to this clone: Its antigen is unknown.

The receptor was isolated from an adult with an advanced solid tumor such as melanoma, head and neck, liver or kidney cancer. The material sequenced was CD4+ or CD8+ T cells sorted from blood, taken in a trial of the OX40 agonist ivuxolimab.

CDR3 nucleotide sequence: TGCGCCAGCAGAATGCCCGCCTCCTACGAGCAGTACTTC. It is translated as CASRMPASYEQYF. This chain uses TRBV5-1 with TRBJ2-7, with D uncertain. The CDR3 runs 13 residues. Trimming took off 5 bases at V and 0 bases at J, with 9 bases between the two ends. CDR1 SGHRS and CDR2 YFSETQ come from the germline V gene.